The T cell receptor beta chain described here comes from a study of blood T cell repertoires in COVID-19. Study-level background: Sample material is recorded as cDNA or gDNA derived from T cells, B-cell-depleted T cells, or PBMCs.

Data came from immunoSEQ multiplex PCR; TCRdb stores just in-frame clones and leaves some out. The sample has roughly 230,000 clones; 70% to 90% are singletons. This study enrolled people aged about 18 to 100 from about 24 US geographic areas. This clone has only a few counts. With 3 bases clipped from V and 4 bases from J, the junction kept 13 bases outside the gene matches. The germline gives CDR1 LGHDT, CDR2 YNNKEL (reference sequence). CDR3 length: 17 amino acids. The origin of this receptor is a woman aged 45 to 65 who had been exposed to COVID-19. This rearrangement joins TRBV3-1 (or the pseudogene TRBV3-2) to TRBJ1-1; 8 positions agree with TRBD1. The specimen was PBMCs or T cells enriched from blood (not recorded which). The CDR3 coding sequence is TGTGCCAGCAGCCAGCCCGACAGGGGCGGGGGGGGCACTGAAGCTTTCTTT. It specifies CASSQPDRGGGGTEAFF.